These T cell receptor beta chains were read from a single sample in a study of radiotherapy plus CTLA-4 blockade in lung cancer. Generated by immunoSEQ multiplex PCR, the TCRdb table keeps only in-frame clones and is missing some. The table has roughly 93,000 clones, 75% to 90% seen once. Source: peripheral blood, taken from a patient treated with radiotherapy plus ipilimumab. The receptor set was obtained from a human donor with non-small cell lung cancer who had a partial response to radiotherapy plus ipilimumab. Both conserved end residues are part of each CDR3. The D gene is left open where the match is weak. Not every row has a clone size; where given, it reads once, few, many or a size class.

j_call | d_call | clone_size | v_call | cdr3_nt | cdr3_aa
TRBJ2-5 | TRBD2 | . | TRBV7-3 | TGTGCCAGCAGCATCCCGACTAGCGGCCAAGAGACCCAGTACTTC | CASSIPTSGQETQYF
TRBJ1-3 | TRBD1 | . | TRBV5-1 | TGCGCCAGCAGCTTGGAGGGACAGGGGGCTGGAAACACCATATATTTT | CASSLEGQGAGNTIYF
TRBJ2-3 | TRBD1 | . | TRBV7-9 | TGTGCCAGCAGCTTTCCCGACAGGGCGCAGTATTTT | CASSFPDRAQYF
TRBJ2-7 | . | few | TRBV11-3 | TGTGCCAGCAGCCCGGGACTGTTTTCCTACGAGCAGTACTTC | CASSPGLFSYEQYF
TRBJ2-1 | TRBD2 | . | TRBV5-5 | TGTGCCAGCAGCGAACTAGCGGGAGCTTACAATGAGCAGTTCTTC | CASSELAGAYNEQFF
TRBJ2-3 | TRBD2 | few | TRBV7-2 | TGTGCCAGCAGCCTCCCGTCCGGGAGGGATACGCAGTATTTT | CASSLPSGRDTQYF
TRBJ2-2 | TRBD2 | once | TRBV7-3 | TGTGCCAGCAGCTTATCGGGCCTAGCGGGGGAGCTGACCGGGGAGCTGTTTTTT | CASSLSGLAGELTGELFF
TRBJ1-1 | TRBD1 | few | TRBV19 | TGTGCCAGTAGCCGGGACAGGGGGACCAACACTGAAGCTTTCTTT | CASSRDRGTNTEAFF
TRBJ1-6 | TRBD1 | once | TRBV19 | TGTGCCAGTAGTATGACAGGGAATTCACCCCTCCACTTT | CASSMTGNSPLHF
TRBJ2-3 | TRBD2 | . | TRBV13 | TGTGCCAGCAGCTTTGTGCGAGCGGGAGGGCTTAGCACAGATACGCAGTATTTT | CASSFVRAGGLSTDTQYF
TRBJ1-2 | . | . | TRBV6-1 | TGTGCCAGCAGCCCCGCAGGGCGAAATAACGGCTACACCTTC | CASSPAGRNNGYTF
TRBJ1-2 | . | . | TRBV28 | TGTGCCAGCAGTCCCCGGGACATTTCTTCTAACTATGGCTACACCTTC | CASSPRDISSNYGYTF
TRBJ2-5 | . | . | TRBV5-4 | TGTGCCAGCAGCTTACGGGAAGCGGGCCAAGAGACCCAGTACTTC | CASSLREAGQETQYF
TRBJ1-2 | . | few | TRBV29-1 | TGCAGCGTTGAAGAGTCCGGGGGTTATGGCTACACCTTC | CSVEESGGYGYTF
TRBJ2-3 | TRBD2 | . | TRBV9 | TGTGCCAGCAGCGTAACTAGCGGGACTGTGAATACGCAGTATTTT | CASSVTSGTVNTQYF
TRBJ2-5 | TRBD1 | . | TRBV19 | TGTGCCAGTAGTATTGGACAGGGGAGGGAGACCCAGTACTTC | CASSIGQGRETQYF
TRBJ1-1 | . | . | TRBV10-3 | TGTGCCATCAGTGACCCCATGGCAATTAATCATGAAGCTTTCTTT | CAISDPMAINHEAFF
TRBJ2-1 | TRBD2 | few | TRBV27 | TGTGCCAGCAGTTTGAGTATGGCGGGGGACTACAATGAGCAGTTCTTC | CASSLSMAGDYNEQFF
TRBJ2-5 | TRBD1 | . | TRBV5-1 | TGCGCCAGCAGCTTGGGACAGGGAGAAGAGACCCAGTACTTC | CASSLGQGEETQYF
TRBJ1-1 | . | . | TRBV9 | TGTGCCAGCAGCGGTCGGGTAAACACTGAAGCTTTCTTT | CASSGRVNTEAFF
TRBJ2-1 | TRBD2 | . | TRBV27 | TGTGCCAGCAGTCCCTACCGACTAGCGGGAGGTAGCTACAATGAGCAGTTCTTC | CASSPYRLAGGSYNEQFF
TRBJ1-3 | TRBD1 | . | TRBV2 | TGTGCCAGCAGGGGACAGGCGAACACCATATATTTT | CASRGQANTIYF
TRBJ2-2 | . | . | TRBV27 | TGTGCCAGCACCCCGGGGAGTAAGGACACCGGGGAGCTGTTTTTT | CASTPGSKDTGELFF
TRBJ2-7 | TRBD2 | . | TRBV10-1 | TGCGCCAGCAGTGGAGGACTAGCGACCCGATCGACCCCCAGCTCCTACGAGCAGTACTTC | CASSGGLATRSTPSSYEQYF
TRBJ1-1 | TRBD1 | . | TRBV2 | TGTGCCAGCAGCCCCGGACAGGAAGAAGCTTTCTTT | CASSPGQEEAFF
TRBJ2-5 | TRBD2 | . | TRBV6-1 | TGTGCCACTCGGGGACTAGCGGGACAAGAGACCCAGTACTTC | CATRGLAGQETQYF
TRBJ2-5 | . | few | TRBV6-1 | TGTGCCAGCAGTGAAGGAACTAGCAAAGAGACCCAGTACTTC | CASSEGTSKETQYF
TRBJ1-4 | . | . | TRBV5-1 | TGCGCCAGCAGCTTGGACAGGGCACCCCCTAATGAAAAACTGTTTTTT | CASSLDRAPPNEKLFF
TRBJ1-2 | . | . | TRBV19 | TGTGCCAGTAGTATAGCTAAGCCCTATGGCTACACCTTC | CASSIAKPYGYTF
TRBJ2-7 | . | . | TRBV5-1 | TGCGCCAGCAGCTTGGACGGGACACCCGTGTGGCAGTACTTC | CASSLDGTPVWQYF
TRBJ2-2 | TRBD1 | . | TRBV6-6 | TGTGCCAGCAGTGGACAGGGTATCTCCGGGGAGCTGTTTTTT | CASSGQGISGELFF
TRBJ1-1 | . | . | TRBV5-1 | TGCGCCAGCAGCTTCTCACTGAACGCTGAAGCTTTCTTT | CASSFSLNAEAFF
TRBJ2-1 | TRBD2 | . | TRBV19 | TGTGCCAGTAGAAGACTAGCGGGAGAGATCTACAATGAGCAGTTCTTC | CASRRLAGEIYNEQFF
TRBJ2-5 | TRBD2 | . | TRBV2 | TGTGCCAGCAGCGAGACTAGCGGGACTCTAGAGACCCAGTACTTC | CASSETSGTLETQYF
TRBJ2-7 | TRBD1 | . | TRBV7-6 | TGTGCCAGCAGCCTCGGGACAGGGGCCTACGAGCAGTACTTC | CASSLGTGAYEQYF
TRBJ2-1 | TRBD2 | once | TRBV6-4 | TGTGCCAGCAGTCCCGACCGGACTAGCGATGAGCAGTTCTTC | CASSPDRTSDEQFF
TRBJ1-3 | TRBD1 | few | TRBV10-2 | TGCGCCAGCAGTGAACGACAGGGGAGAAACACCATATATTTT | CASSERQGRNTIYF
TRBJ2-2 | . | . | TRBV9 | TGTGCCAGCAGCGTTACTAGCTCCACCGGGGAGCTGTTTTTT | CASSVTSSTGELFF
TRBJ2-7 | . | . | TRBV7-2 | TGTGCCAGCAGCTTAAACGGGATCGAGAGAGACACTTCCTACGAGCAGTACTTC | CASSLNGIERDTSYEQYF
TRBJ1-2 | . | . | TRBV28 | TGTGCCAGCAGCTCCCCCGGGGGCTATGGCTACACCTTC | CASSSPGGYGYTF
TRBJ2-1 | TRBD2 | . | TRBV5-4 | TGTGCCAGCACCCCAGCGGGGGAACGCTCCTACAATGAGCAGTTCTTC | CASTPAGERSYNEQFF
TRBJ2-7 | TRBD1 | . | TRBV18 | TGTGCCAGCTCACAGGGGGCTAGTACCTACGAGCAGTACTTC | CASSQGASTYEQYF
TRBJ2-3 | . | . | TRBV29-1 | TGCAGCGTTGGTTTATCGGGGGACCCAGATACGCAGTATTTT | CSVGLSGDPDTQYF
TRBJ1-5 | . | once | TRBV19 | TGTGCCAGTGCAGTCGATAGCAATCAGCCCCAGCATTTT | CASAVDSNQPQHF